These 20 T cell receptor beta chains came from one sample sequenced in a study of blood T cell repertoires in COVID-19. TCRdb keeps only in-frame clones here, not all; method: immunoSEQ multiplex PCR. The top ten hold roughly 5.6% of the sample, which has around 270,000 clones, about 88% seen once. The sample was peripheral blood. These receptors came from a woman aged 55-70 years with COVID-19, enrolled during active disease.

V usage is TRBV28 and J usage is TRBJ2-7, with D tentatively TRBD2 (7 bases). The CDR3 sequence is 14 residues long. Trimming pared 10 bases from V and 4 bases from J, leaving 20 bases between. Germline values: CDR1 MDHEN, CDR2 SYDVKM. CDR3 bases: TGTGCCACCCGGGGGCGGGAGAGAGGATACGAGCAGTACTTC. As protein: CATRGRERGYEQYF.

This clone has just a few counts. This chain's CDR3 is CASSASGVYGYTF. CDR3 bases: TGTGCCAGCAGCGCGTCGGGGGTTTATGGCTACACCTTC. This chain joins TRBV5-4 and TRBJ1-2; weak D call: TRBD1 (5 bases). The CDR3 contains 13 residues. V was clipped by 4 bases and J by 5 bases, with 12 bases between them. CDR1 and CDR2 (germline): SGHNT, YYREEE (reference sequence).

The table lists this clone with a few counts. V gene TRBV5-1 combines with J gene TRBJ2-7, with TRBD1 as a possible D gene (6 bases). Deletions cut 4 bases from V and 7 bases from J, with 21 bases between. Germline V lookup: CDR1 SGHRS, CDR2 YFSETQ. The CDR3 length is 15 residues. CDR3: CASSPRSGTPLEQYF. The CDR3, as DNA: TGCGCCAGCAGCCCCAGGTCCGGGACACCTCTTGAGCAGTACTTC.

This chain joins TRBV11-2 and TRBJ2-1; TRBD2 aligns across 11 bases. Germline trimming cut 6 bases from V and 7 bases from J; bases unmatched to any gene: 11. The length of the CDR3 is 16 residues. The V gene's germline CDR1 is SGHAT and CDR2 FQNNGV. The CDR3 nucleotides read TGTGCCAGCAGACAGACTAGCGGGACGTCTTTTAATGAGCAGTTCTTC. This sequence encodes CASRQTSGTSFNEQFF.

This clone was observed a single time. CDR3 nucleotide sequence: TGTGCCAGCAACTGGCGGGGGGTAAGCTCTGGAAACACCATATATTTT. As protein: CASNWRGVSSGNTIYF. The chain is built from TRBV5-5 and TRBJ1-3; possibly TRBD1 for D (5 bases). This CDR3 spans 16 amino acids. Germline CDR1 reads SGHKS; CDR2 reads YYEKEE (reference sequence). V lost 6 bases, J lost 0 bases, and 16 bases lay in between.

The chain recombines TRBV5-6 with TRBJ2-3; 7 bases line up with TRBD2. Germline CDR1 reads SGHDT; CDR2 reads YYEEEE. The V segment lost 4 bases and the J segment 3 bases; nucleotides outside the gene matches: 8. The CDR3 length is 15 residues. CDR3 DNA: TGTGCCAGCAGCACTTGGCGGGAGTGGACAGATACGCAGTATTTT. It yields the protein CASSTWREWTDTQYF.

The chain has TRBV28 and TRBJ2-7, with D maybe TRBD1 (5 bases). Germline V gene sequence: CDR1 MDHEN, CDR2 SYDVKM. CDR3 length: 13 residues. Trimming shortened V by 5 bases and J by 5 bases, and 13 bases separated the two germline ends. DNA for the CDR3: TGTGCCAGCAGTAGAGACAGTGTCGACGAGCAGTACTTC. Protein sequence: CASSRDSVDEQYF.

J is TRBJ1-4 and V is TRBV6-2 or TRBV6-3; D possibly corresponds to TRBD1 (5 bases). Germline lookup yields CDR1 MNHEY and CDR2 SVGEGT. This CDR3 spans 16 amino acids. V was shortened by 6 bases and J by 3 bases, with 17 bases between the two germline ends. CDR3 DNA: TGTGCCAGCAGCCTCGGCGGGGCCGGGGCTAATGAAAAACTGTTTTTT. Its translation is CASSLGGAGANEKLFF.

The V gene is TRBV28, the J gene TRBJ1-5, with 9 bases lining up with TRBD1. The CDR3 consists of 14 residues. Per germline, CDR1 MDHEN and CDR2 SYDVKM. Trimming cost V 6 bases and J 7 bases; bases outside gene matches: 7. CDR3: CASRRDRVVQPQHF. In DNA form, the CDR3 reads TGTGCCAGCAGGAGGGACAGGGTCGTGCAGCCCCAGCATTTT. The whole variable domain, remainder taken from reference TRBV28 and TRBJ1-5, is DVKVTQSSRYLVKRTGEKVFLECVQDMDHENMFWYRQDPGLGLRLIYFSYDVKMKEKGDIPEGYSVSREKKERFSLILESASTNQTSMYLCASRRDRVVQPQHFGDGTRLSIL.

The chain uses TRBV15 and TRBJ1-2; D not resolved. CDR3 size: 17 residues. CDR1 is LNHNV and CDR2 is YYDKDF in the germline V gene (reference sequence). Trimming removed 0 bases at V and 3 bases at J, with 17 bases between. The CDR3 loop is CATSRDWYGSGDYGYTF. Written as DNA, the CDR3 is TGTGCCACCAGCAGAGATTGGTACGGAAGCGGAGACTATGGCTACACCTTC.

Written as DNA, the CDR3 is TGTGCCAGCAGTTACGCCCGGGGTAGGGCCTACGAGCAGTACTTC. Translation gives CASSYARGRAYEQYF. V and J are TRBV11-2 and TRBJ2-7; perhaps TRBD2 as D (5 bases). CDR1 and CDR2 (germline): SGHAT, FQNNGV. V was pared by 6 bases and J by 2 bases, with 17 bases between. The CDR3 is 15 residues long.

J is TRBJ2-1 and V is TRBV7-9; TRBD2 agrees at 11 bases. V lost 6 bases, J lost 5 bases, and 9 bases stayed unmatched. From germline, CDR1 is SEHNR and CDR2 FQNEAQ (reference sequence). The length of the CDR3 is 16 residues. The CDR3 coding sequence is TGTGCCAGCAGGCATACTCCGGGACTAGCGGACAATGAGCAGTTCTTC. Its translation is CASRHTPGLADNEQFF.

This chain's CDR3 is CSVVGRGGEKLFF. CDR3 bases: TGCAGCGTTGTGGGCAGGGGTGGTGAAAAACTGTTTTTT. V gene TRBV29-1 combines with J gene TRBJ1-4; tentative D call: TRBD1 (6 bases). The CDR3 loop spans 13 amino acids. Germline V CDR1 and CDR2: SQVTM, ANQGSEA. Deletions cut 4 bases from V and 7 bases from J, with 13 bases between.

The V and J genes are TRBV5-1 and TRBJ1-5; no clear D gene. The CDR3 has 14 amino acids. Per the germline V gene, CDR1 is SGHRS and CDR2 is YFSETQ. V was pared by 0 bases and J by 2 bases, with 6 bases between. DNA of the CDR3: TGCGCCAGCAGCTTGGTGGCAGGCAATCAGCCCCAGCATTTT. Encoded protein: CASSLVAGNQPQHF.

The chain employs TRBV28 and TRBJ2-2, with TRBD2 matching over 8 bases. Looked up from germline, CDR1 is MDHEN and CDR2 is SYDVKM. The CDR3 sequence is 15 residues long. Unmatched junction bases numbered 7, after V lost 6 bases and J lost 4 bases. CDR3 residues: CASRLPGLGTGELFF. CDR3 coding DNA: TGTGCCAGCAGACTCCCGGGACTAGGCACCGGGGAGCTGTTTTTT.

The chain couples TRBV13 to TRBJ2-2, with 8 bases identical to TRBD2. Germline CDR1 is PRHDT and CDR2 is FYEKMQ (reference sequence). The CDR3 is made up of 19 amino acids. The V segment lost 5 bases and the J segment 6 bases; nucleotides outside the gene matches: 20. The CDR3 DNA follows: TGTGCCAGCAGCCCACCCCCCCCTGGACTAGCTCTTGGCCCCGGGGAGCTGTTTTTT. Protein: CASSPPPPGLALGPGELFF.

This clone was picked up a small number of times. V is TRBV5-4 and J is TRBJ2-7; 15 bases match TRBD2. In germline, CDR1 is SGHNT, CDR2 YYREEE (reference sequence). The CDR3 runs to 17 residues. V was pared by 4 bases and J by 5 bases, with 10 bases of the junction left unmatched. Here the CDR3 DNA reads TGTGCCAGCAGCCTACCGGGACTAGCGGGAGGCACTGACGAGCAGTACTTC. This gives the protein CASSLPGLAGGTDEQYF.

This sequence joins TRBV7-3 and TRBJ2-6, with a tentative D call TRBD2 (6 bases). Per the germline V gene, CDR1 is SGHTA and CDR2 is FQGTGA. CDR3 length: 15 residues. With 2 bases removed from V and 4 bases from J, the gap between germline ends came to 9 bases. The CDR3 region has the DNA TGTGCCAGCAGCTTAGGGGGGACCGGGGCCAACGTCCTGACTTTC. This codes for CASSLGGTGANVLTF. The full variable domain, rest sourced from reference TRBV7-3 and TRBJ2-6, is GAGVSQTPSNKVTEKGKYVELRCDPISGHTALYWYRQSLGQGPEFLIYFQGTGAADDSGLPNDRFFAVRPEGSVSTLKIQRTERGDSAVYLCASSLGGTGANVLTFGAGSRLTVL.

The chain joins TRBV19 to TRBJ2-1, with 9 bases lining up with TRBD1. The trim removed 3 bases at V and 9 bases at J, leaving 6 bases unmatched. The CDR3 runs 14 residues. CDR1 and CDR2 (germline): LNHDA, SQIVND (reference sequence). In DNA, the CDR3 is TGTGCCAGTAGTATGGGGACAGGGCCCCTTGAGCAGTTCTTC. Protein sequence: CASSMGTGPLEQFF.

V gene TRBV3-1 (or the pseudogene TRBV3-2) combines with J gene TRBJ2-4, with a weak D call TRBD2 (5 bases). Trimming shortened V by 4 bases and J by 6 bases, and 16 bases separated the two germline ends. The length of the CDR3 is 15 residues. The germline V gene has CDR1 LGHDT and CDR2 YNNKEL (reference sequence). The CDR3 region has the DNA TGTGCCAGCAGCCCCTGGGCGGGCCGGGGAAACATTCAGTACTTC. It translates to CASSPWAGRGNIQYF.